Listed here are 20 T cell receptor beta chains from one sample, sequenced in a study of T cell responses to AZD1222 COVID-19 vaccine (dated by TCRdb to the early 2020s). The sample's time point, from its label and the paper: baseline before first vaccination. The library relied on the immunoSEQ multiplex PCR assay. TCRdb carries this immuneACCESS record with in-frame sequences only. Its versions omit some clonotypes, under half of them owing to an unresolved V gene in the studies checked, with the rest unexplained. The sample table shows some 66,000 clones, and over 75% are seen once. Jointly, the top ten make up approximately 15% of the sample. Here the sequenced sample was peripheral blood, taken on day 0 of AZD1222 vaccination. These receptors all stem from an adult in good health.

In its sample, this clone was seen once. The CDR3 coding sequence is TGTGCCAGCTCAACCCGGACAGGGGACTATGGCTACACCTTC. It translates to CASSTRTGDYGYTF. The chain recombines TRBV18 with TRBJ1-2, with 9 bases fitting TRBD1. V dropped 5 bases and J dropped 3; count of bases not matched to a gene: 4. CDR3 length: 14 amino acids. Germline lookup yields CDR1 KGHSH and CDR2 LQKENI.

The rearrangement joins TRBV30 to TRBJ2-2, with D perhaps TRBD1 (5 bases). Germline lookup yields CDR1 GTSNPN and CDR2 SVGIG (reference sequence). The CDR3 has 13 residues. With 1 base removed from V and 6 bases from J, the gap between germline ends came to 9 bases. The DNA for the CDR3 is TGTGCCTGGAGTGGTCTAGGGGCCGGGGAGCTGTTTTTT. It translates to CAWSGLGAGELFF.

The chain recombines TRBV12-5 with TRBJ2-7; the match to TRBD1 covers 7 bases. The germline gives CDR1 LGHNT, CDR2 FRNRAP. The CDR3 extends over 15 amino acids. V shed 1 base, J shed 1 base, and the junction held 4 bases outside the gene matches. The CDR3 DNA is TGTGCTAGTGGTTTGGAACAGGGGTTGTCCTACGAGCAGTACTTC. This sequence encodes CASGLEQGLSYEQYF.

This chain uses TRBV6-1 with TRBJ2-7; weak D call: TRBD1 (5 bases). CDR3 length: 15 residues. Trimming left V 3 bases short and J 4 bases short, with 16 bases between. The germline V gene encodes CDR1 MNHNS and CDR2 SASEGT. The CDR3 DNA sequence: TGTGCCAGCAGTGAGGGGCATGGTCACGTATACGAGCAGTACTTC. Residues: CASSEGHGHVYEQYF.

The rearrangement uses TRBV5-6 and TRBJ1-2; D is possibly TRBD1 (5 bases). The germline V gene encodes CDR1 SGHDT and CDR2 YYEEEE. The V end lost 3 bases, the J end lost 4 bases, and 16 bases lay between the germline ends. The CDR3 runs 15 residues. This CDR3 reads CASSSLGGGSYGYTF. In DNA, the CDR3 is TGTGCCAGCAGCTCCCTCGGGGGAGGGTCCTATGGCTACACCTTC.

The CDR3 DNA reads TGCAGCGTTGAGGCGGGGAGAGGGGAGACCCAGTACTTC. Amino acid sequence: CSVEAGRGETQYF. This chain connects TRBV29-1 to TRBJ2-5; weak D call: TRBD2 (6 bases). CDR3 length: 13 amino acids. V was cut by 3 bases and J by 5 bases, with 13 bases left in between. In germline, CDR1 is SQVTM, CDR2 ANQGSEA.

This rearrangement joins TRBV18 to TRBJ2-2; D call uncertain. Germline V gene lookup returns CDR1 KGHSH and CDR2 LQKENI. The CDR3 loop spans 12 amino acids. Between the trimmed V and J ends, which lost 1 base and 6 bases, there was a span of 3 bases. CDR3 in amino acids: CASSPLPGELFF. The CDR3 nucleotides are TGTGCCAGCTCACCACTCCCCGGGGAGCTGTTTTTT.

CDR3 amino acids: CASSNRGGAQPQHF. The CDR3 coding sequence is TGTGCCAGCAGTAACAGGGGGGGTGCTCAGCCCCAGCATTTT. V gene TRBV2 combines with J gene TRBJ1-5, with 8 bases matching TRBD1. V shed 5 bases and J 6 bases; nucleotides not matched to a gene: 6. The CDR3 length is 14 residues. CDR1 is SNHLY and CDR2 is FYNNEI in the germline V gene.

This clone was seen once. The chain carries TRBV27 and TRBJ2-3; D gene uncertain. Looked up from germline, CDR1 is MNHEY and CDR2 is SMNVEV (reference sequence). The V end was cut by 5 bases, the J end by 2 bases, with 5 bases between. The CDR3 sequence is 12 residues long. The CDR3 DNA follows: TGTGCCAGCAGTGGGGTCACAGATACGCAGTATTTT. The encoded protein is CASSGVTDTQYF.

This rearrangement joins TRBV4-1 to TRBJ1-6; a weak D match, TRBD1 (6 bases). The ends were cut back, 6 bases at V and 10 bases at J, with 16 bases in the middle. The V gene's germline CDR1 is MGHRA and CDR2 YSYEKL. The CDR3 consists of 14 residues. The DNA for the CDR3 is TGCGCCAGCAGAGACACAGGGCCCGAATCACCCCTCCACTTT. Protein: CASRDTGPESPLHF.

The chain uses TRBV14 and TRBJ2-2, with 10 nucleotides matching TRBD1. Germline V gives CDR1 SGHDN, CDR2 FVKESK. V gave up 2 bases and J gave up 4 bases; unmatched junction bases: 4. The CDR3 covers 16 residues. Here the CDR3 DNA reads TGTGCCAGCAGCCAACTCGGGACAGGGGCCACCGGGGAGCTGTTTTTT. This translates into CASSQLGTGATGELFF. Full variable domain (outside the CDR3, taken from reference TRBV14 and TRBJ2-2): EAGVTQFPSHSVIEKGQTVTLRCDPISGHDNLYWYRRVMGKEIKFLLHFVKESKQDESGMPNNRFLAERTGGTYSTLKVQPAELEDSGVYFCASSQLGTGATGELFFGEGSRLTVL.

Remarks on this clone: Mismatch with germline at one junction end may stem from a read error. This sequence joins TRBV6-5 and TRBJ1-2; 8 nucleotides agree with TRBD1. CDR1 is MNHEY, CDR2 SVGAGI, per germline. The CDR3 has 15 residues. CDR3 region: CASKESGQEYYGYTF. DNA for the CDR3: TGTGCGAGCAAAGAGTCGGGACAGGAGTACTATGGCTACACCTTC.

The chain links TRBV27 to TRBJ2-7; 9 positions match TRBD1. The junction had 4 bases not matched to a gene; V was cut back by 3 bases and J by 1 base. The CDR3 consists of 15 residues. Germline values: CDR1 MNHEY, CDR2 SMNVEV (reference sequence). The CDR3 sequence is CASSFTDRGSYEQYF. The CDR3 DNA is TGTGCCAGCAGTTTTACGGACAGGGGTTCCTACGAGCAGTACTTC.

V gene TRBV2 combines with J gene TRBJ2-1; tentative D call: TRBD2 (6 bases). Trimming cost V 3 bases and J 2 bases, with 8 bases left between them. The CDR3 runs 14 residues. From germline, CDR1 is SNHLY and CDR2 FYNNEI. The CDR3 nucleotides read TGTGCCAGCAGTGAGGAGGGTGCCTACAATGAGCAGTTCTTC. Protein sequence: CASSEEGAYNEQFF.

The chain employs TRBV5-6 and TRBJ2-6; D is tentatively TRBD1 or TRBD2 (5 bases each). The germline V and J ends were trimmed by 4 bases and 4 bases, with 15 bases remaining between them. The CDR3 sequence is 16 residues long. Germline CDR1 is SGHDT and CDR2 is YYEEEE. As DNA, the CDR3 is TGTGCCAGCAGCGTTGGGGGAATCGGCGGGGCCAACGTCCTGACTTTC. Protein: CASSVGGIGGANVLTF.

Details on this clone: At one end, the junction sequence differs from germline, possibly due to a read error. Written as DNA, the CDR3 is TGTGCTAGCAGCCCCTCAGACACTGGCTCTGGAAACACCATATATTTT. Translating it yields CASSPSDTGSGNTIYF. V usage is TRBV7-7 and J usage is TRBJ1-3; D is ambiguous. The V gene's germline CDR1 is SSHAT and CDR2 FNYEAQ (reference sequence). The CDR3 has 16 amino acids.

V and J are TRBV7-9 and TRBJ2-3, with a weak D call TRBD1 (6 bases). The CDR3 is 15 residues long. V lost 3 bases, J lost 0 bases, and 10 bases lay in between. Germline V gives CDR1 SEHNR, CDR2 FQNEAQ (reference sequence). DNA for the CDR3: TGTGCCAGCAGCTTCTCAGGGGTCAGCACAGATACGCAGTATTTT. Amino acids: CASSFSGVSTDTQYF.

Comments on this clone: The junction and the germline gene differ at one end; a read error may be behind it. The CDR3 loop is CASSNGPSANF. CDR3 DNA sequence: TGTGCCAGCAGTAACGGGCCCTCAGCTAACTTC. V gene TRBV6-5 combines with J gene TRBJ2-7, with D uncertain. CDR3 length: 11 amino acids. The germline V gene encodes CDR1 MNHEY and CDR2 SVGAGI.

The V gene is TRBV7-6, the J gene TRBJ2-1; the D gene is possibly TRBD1 (6 bases). Germline CDR1 is SGHVS and CDR2 is FNYEAQ. Trimming took off 5 bases at V and 10 bases at J, with 21 bases between the two ends. The CDR3 length is 15 residues. The CDR3 nucleotides are TGTGCCAGCAGCCAACCGGGACAATCCACGGAGGAGCAGTTCTTC. It translates to CASSQPGQSTEEQFF.

V and J are TRBV13 and TRBJ1-2, with 8 positions matching TRBD1. Germline V gene lookup returns CDR1 PRHDT and CDR2 FYEKMQ (reference sequence). This CDR3 spans 16 amino acids. V shed 0 bases and J 0 bases; nucleotides not matched to a gene: 3. In nucleotides, the CDR3 is TGTGCCAGCAGCTTAGGGCAGGGGGCTTCTAACTATGGCTACACCTTC. Amino acid sequence: CASSLGQGASNYGYTF.